This TCR beta chain was sequenced in a study of cytomegalovirus exposure and HLA in healthy donors. In germline, CDR1 is MNHNS, CDR2 SASEGT. CDR3 length: 16 amino acids. Trimming took 2 bases from V and 0 from J, leaving 11 bases between them. The PCR contained 60 Vbeta and 13 Jbeta primers. TCRdb keeps only in-frame clones here, not all; method: immunoSEQ multiplex PCR. The table has tens of thousands of clones, 60% to 80% seen once; the top ten hold roughly 7.7%. The rearrangement links TRBV6-1 to TRBJ1-3; tentative D call: TRBD1 (6 bases). Sequenced input: PBMCs. The clonotype originates from a man in his 60s in good health and CMV-seropositive. The DNA of the CDR3 is TGTGCCAGCAGTGAATATCAGGGGCACTCTGGAAACACCATATATTTT. Protein product: CASSEYQGHSGNTIYF.